Presented here are 29 T cell receptor beta chains from one specimen sequenced in a study of cytomegalovirus exposure and HLA in healthy donors. PCR used 60 Vbeta primers and 13 Jbeta primers. TCRdb keeps only in-frame clones here, not all; method: immunoSEQ multiplex PCR. The sample shows over 150,000 clones, roughly 80% of them seen only once. Sequenced material: PBMCs. These receptors all stem from a woman aged 45-60 years in good health and CMV-seronegative.

The chain couples TRBV5-1 to TRBJ2-2, with 8 bases fitting TRBD2. The V and J ends lost 4 bases and 4 bases, in that order; junction bases with no gene match: 12. The CDR3 runs to 17 residues. The germline V gene encodes CDR1 SGHRS and CDR2 YFSETQ. As DNA, the CDR3 is TGCGCCAGCAGCCCGGCCCCCGGGAGGGCCAGCACCGGGGAGCTGTTTTTT. It encodes CASSPAPGRASTGELFF.

J is TRBJ2-2 and V is TRBV5-1; TRBD2 agrees at 9 bases. Trimming cost V 0 bases and J 4 bases; bases outside gene matches: 7. The CDR3 covers 17 residues. The germline V gene encodes CDR1 SGHRS and CDR2 YFSETQ. CDR3 nucleotide sequence: TGCGCCAGCAGCTTGGGGGCGGGAGGGCCCGGCACCGGGGAGCTGTTTTTT. Amino acids: CASSLGAGGPGTGELFF.

This chain links TRBV11-2 with TRBJ2-2; D is possibly TRBD2 (5 bases). Deletions cut 1 base from V and 4 bases from J, with 7 bases between. Germline V gene sequence: CDR1 SGHAT, CDR2 FQNNGV. This CDR3 has 14 amino acids. The CDR3: CASSLAGSTGELFF. The CDR3 DNA is TGTGCCAGCAGCTTAGCGGGGTCCACCGGGGAGCTGTTTTTT.

This clone has more than one count but fewer than ten. The genes are TRBV11-2 and TRBJ2-7, with D unresolved. The CDR3 has 11 amino acids. Trimming took off 5 bases at V and 7 bases at J, with 9 bases between the two ends. Germline V gives CDR1 SGHAT, CDR2 FQNNGV. The CDR3 protein is CASSPGFEQYF. In DNA, the CDR3 is TGTGCCAGCAGCCCCGGTTTTGAGCAGTACTTC.

V gene TRBV10-3 combines with J gene TRBJ1-4, with unresolved D. The CDR3 runs 13 residues. Germline CDR1 reads ENHRY; CDR2 reads SYGVKD. Trimming stripped 11 bases from V and 6 bases from J, with 16 bases between. CDR3 in DNA: TGTGCCTCGCGGGCTCGCGGGGATGAAAAACTGTTTTTT. Its translation: CASRARGDEKLFF.

The chain links TRBV27 to TRBJ1-2; perhaps TRBD1 as D (6 bases). The CDR3 is 17 amino acids. The germline V gene encodes CDR1 MNHEY and CDR2 SMNVEV (reference sequence). Between the trimmed V and J ends, which lost 0 bases and 7 bases, there was a span of 21 bases. The CDR3 reads CASSLSTLTGTKSGYTF. In nucleotides, the CDR3 is TGTGCCAGCAGTTTATCGACCCTAACCGGGACAAAGTCTGGCTACACCTTC.

This clone was seen just once. The V gene is TRBV15, the J gene TRBJ1-2, with a possible D match to TRBD1 (6 bases). The CDR3 length is 16 residues. CDR1 is LNHNV, CDR2 YYDKDF, per germline (reference sequence). The germline V and J ends were trimmed by 1 base and 4 bases, with 16 bases remaining between them. The CDR3 DNA follows: TGTGCCACCAGCAGAGTGGGGGCAGAATCCGTCTATGGCTACACCTTC. Protein: CATSRVGAESVYGYTF.

The V call is TRBV11-1, the J call TRBJ2-4; tentative D call: TRBD2 (5 bases). Per germline, CDR1 SGHAT and CDR2 FQDESV (reference sequence). The CDR3 sequence is 16 residues long. The ends were cut back, 2 bases at V and 8 bases at J, with 19 bases in the middle. The CDR3 here is CASSLRLEDLRDIQYF. CDR3 sequence (DNA): TGTGCCAGCAGCTTAAGGTTGGAGGACCTGAGAGACATTCAGTACTTC.

The chain joins TRBV11-2 to TRBJ2-7; D is ambiguous. The length of the CDR3 is 14 residues. V shed 2 bases and J shed 2 bases, with 10 bases lying between them. Germline CDR1 is SGHAT and CDR2 is FQNNGV. This CDR3 reads CASSLFRSTYEQYF. The CDR3 DNA follows: TGTGCCAGCAGCTTATTTCGGAGCACCTACGAGCAGTACTTC.

The gene calls are TRBV28 and TRBJ1-5, with D perhaps matching TRBD1 (6 bases). Trimming took off 6 bases at V and 6 bases at J, with 15 bases between the two ends. Germline values: CDR1 MDHEN, CDR2 SYDVKM. The CDR3 length is 14 residues. The CDR3 loop is CASSPQGGRQPQHF. CDR3 coding DNA: TGTGCCAGCAGCCCACAGGGCGGGCGTCAGCCCCAGCATTTT.

V gene TRBV7-8 combines with J gene TRBJ2-1; D gene unclear. In germline, CDR1 is SGHVS, CDR2 FQNEAQ. The CDR3 sequence is 15 residues long. V lost 8 bases and J 4 bases, leaving 18 bases between the germline ends. CDR3 sequence (DNA): TGTGCCAGCCGTAGCTTAGCCGTGCCTTACAATGAGCAGTTCTTC. This sequence encodes CASRSLAVPYNEQFF.

The rearrangement joins TRBV7-9 to TRBJ1-6; no firm D call. Germline V gives CDR1 SEHNR, CDR2 FQNEAQ (reference sequence). The V end was cut by 6 bases, the J end by 6 bases, with 15 bases between. The CDR3 covers 15 residues. DNA of the CDR3: TGTGCCAGCAGTAAAACACGCGGGCCTAATTCACCCCTCCACTTT. Protein product: CASSKTRGPNSPLHF.

The genes are TRBV14 and TRBJ2-5, with D unresolved. The DNA end is more similar to TRBJ2-7, so the J call may be wrong. The length of the CDR3 is 12 residues. Germline V gene sequence: CDR1 SGHDN, CDR2 FVKESK. CDR3 coding DNA: TGTGCCAGCAGCCAAGTAGTCCACGAGCAGTACTTC. Its protein product is CASSQVVHEQYF.

The chain has TRBV5-1 and TRBJ2-3, with D unclear. The V gene's germline CDR1 is SGHRS and CDR2 YFSETQ. Trimming removed 0 bases at V and 8 bases at J, with 10 bases between. The CDR3 loop spans 13 amino acids. In DNA, the CDR3 is TGCGCCAGCAGCTTGGCGGGTCTTAGTACGCAGTATTTT. Protein sequence: CASSLAGLSTQYF.

This clone has a handful of counts. This rearrangement joins TRBV2 to TRBJ1-5; 8 nucleotides line up with TRBD1. The V and J ends lost 1 base and 3 bases, in that order; junction bases with no gene match: 2. The CDR3 is 15 residues long. The germline CDR1 and CDR2 sequences are SNHLY and FYNNEI. This CDR3 is CASSEGQGSNQPQHF. The CDR3 DNA sequence: TGTGCCAGCAGTGAAGGACAGGGGTCCAATCAGCCCCAGCATTTT.

The chain recombines TRBV4-3 with TRBJ1-1; D remains ambiguous. The germline V gene has CDR1 LGHNA and CDR2 YSLEER. This CDR3 has 16 amino acids. The V gene lost 0 bases and the J gene lost 3 bases, with 14 bases spanning the gap. CDR3 bases: TGCGCCAGCAGCCAAGAGGCGACCTACAGTTACACTGAAGCTTTCTTT. This encodes CASSQEATYSYTEAFF.

This clone was counted between two and nine times. CDR3 loop: CATSREGRTGGANVLTF. CDR3 in DNA: TGTGCCACCAGCAGGGAAGGCCGGACGGGAGGGGCCAACGTCCTGACTTTC. V and J are TRBV15 and TRBJ2-6, with D possibly TRBD2 on 5 matching bases. Per the germline V gene, CDR1 is LNHNV and CDR2 is YYDKDF (reference sequence). The ends were cut back, 3 bases at V and 4 bases at J, with 16 bases in the middle. The CDR3 is 17 residues long. Full variable domain (remainder filled in from reference TRBV15 and TRBJ2-6): DAMVIQNPRYQVTQFGKPVTLSCSQTLNHNVMYWYQQKSSQAPKLLFHYYDKDFNNEADTPDNFQSRRPNTSFCFLDIRSPGLGDTAMYLCATSREGRTGGANVLTFGAGSRLTVL.

The genes are TRBV18 and TRBJ2-5, with TRBD1 matching 9 bases. This CDR3 spans 14 amino acids. The germline V gene has CDR1 KGHSH and CDR2 LQKENI. With V trimmed by 3 bases and J by 5 bases, 4 bases remained unmatched. The CDR3 here is CASSPNRGRETQYF. DNA of the CDR3: TGTGCCAGCTCACCGAACAGGGGGCGGGAGACCCAGTACTTC.

In DNA, the CDR3 is TGTGCCAGTACGGGACAGGTTTTGTATCAGCCCCAGCATTTT. Amino acids: CASTGQVLYQPQHF. The gene calls are TRBV19 and TRBJ1-5; 8 bases are a match to TRBD1. J lost 5 bases, V lost 7 bases, and 7 bases had no gene match. Germline loops: CDR1 LNHDA, CDR2 SQIVND (reference sequence). CDR3 length: 14 amino acids.

This clone was observed a handful of times. The V gene is TRBV6-6, the J gene TRBJ1-3; the D gene is possibly TRBD1 (5 bases). Germline CDR1 and CDR2: MNHNY and SVGAGI (reference sequence). Trimming took 2 bases from V and 2 from J, leaving 10 bases between them. The CDR3 is made up of 15 amino acids. CDR3 sequence (DNA): TGTGCCAGCAGTTACCAGGGCTCGGCTGGAAACACCATATATTTT. It specifies CASSYQGSAGNTIYF.

This chain uses TRBV6-4 with TRBJ2-3; D possibly corresponds to TRBD2 (5 bases). CDR3 size: 16 residues. Trimming removed 0 bases from V and 2 bases from J, with 12 bases in between. Germline CDR1 is MRHNA and CDR2 is SNTAGT. The CDR3 sequence: CASSDSKSGYTDTQYF. The CDR3 nucleotides are TGTGCCAGCAGTGACTCGAAGAGCGGATACACAGATACGCAGTATTTT.

The V gene is TRBV7-2, the J gene TRBJ2-7; 7 bases are a match to TRBD2. There are 14 residues in the CDR3. J lost 1 base, V lost 6 bases, and 6 bases had no gene match. Per germline, CDR1 SGHTA and CDR2 FQGNSA. CDR3 nucleotide sequence: TGTGCCAGCAGGGACGGACTAGTTTCCTACGAGCAGTACTTC. Amino acid sequence: CASRDGLVSYEQYF.

The rearrangement joins TRBV6-4 to TRBJ2-1; possible D gene TRBD1, 5 bases. CDR3 length: 13 residues. Looked up from germline, CDR1 is MRHNA and CDR2 is SNTAGT. Trimming took off 3 bases at V and 4 bases at J, with 7 bases between the two ends. The CDR3 bases are TGTGCCAGCAGTGAAGGGGTATACAATGAGCAGTTCTTC. Amino acid sequence: CASSEGVYNEQFF.

The gene calls are TRBV25-1 and TRBJ1-2, with 8 positions matching TRBD1. The CDR3 spans 13 residues. J lost 6 bases, V lost 6 bases, and 6 bases had no gene match. Per the germline V gene, CDR1 is MGHDK and CDR2 is SYGVNS. In DNA form, the CDR3 reads TGTGCCAGCAGCCGTGGACAGGGACATGGCTACACCTTC. Translation: CASSRGQGHGYTF.

V is TRBV19 and J is TRBJ2-7; TRBD2 is a possible D gene (6 bases). V lost 3 bases and J 2 bases, leaving 14 bases between the germline ends. The germline CDR1 and CDR2 sequences are LNHDA and SQIVND (reference sequence). The CDR3 totals 15 residues. DNA of the CDR3: TGTGCCAGTAGTATCCGGGACTCTATTGCCTACGAGCAGTACTTC. This gives the protein CASSIRDSIAYEQYF.

The chain links TRBV18 to TRBJ1-2; perhaps TRBD1 as D (5 bases). The CDR3 is made up of 12 amino acids. Germline CDR1 KGHSH, CDR2 LQKENI. The ends were cut back, 6 bases at V and 2 bases at J, with 7 bases in the middle. The CDR3 sequence: CASSTGNYGYTF. DNA for the CDR3: TGTGCCAGCTCCACAGGAAACTATGGCTACACCTTC.

This chain links TRBV7-8 with TRBJ1-1, with D possibly being TRBD1 (5 bases). CDR1 is SGHVS, CDR2 FQNEAQ, per germline. This CDR3 region has 15 residues. V was clipped by 2 bases and J by 4 bases, with 14 bases between them. In nucleotides, the CDR3 is TGTGCCAGCAGCTTACCGCAGGGCGATGCCACTGAAGCTTTCTTT. Amino acid sequence: CASSLPQGDATEAFF. The full variable domain, in which reference TRBV7-8 and TRBJ1-1 provide the parts outside the CDR3, is GAGVSQSPRYKVAKRGQDVALRCDPISGHVSLFWYQQALGQGPEFLTYFQNEAQLDKSGLPSDRFFAERPEGSVSTLKIQRTQQEDSAVYLCASSLPQGDATEAFFGQGTRLTVV.

This clone was counted once. The V and J genes are TRBV5-4 and TRBJ2-7; 8 bases fit TRBD1. The CDR3 extends over 14 amino acids. Germline V gives CDR1 SGHNT, CDR2 YYREEE (reference sequence). V lost 4 bases, J lost 4 bases, and 7 bases stayed unmatched. CDR3 sequence: CASSQRQGTYEQYF. The DNA for the CDR3 is TGTGCCAGCAGCCAAAGACAGGGGACATACGAGCAGTACTTC.

This clone occurred once. The V and J genes are TRBV4-2 and TRBJ2-7, with 7 positions matching TRBD2. CDR1 is LGHNA and CDR2 is YNFKEQ in the germline V gene. The CDR3 contains 16 residues. Losses at the gene ends were 1 base for V and 2 bases for J; bases not matched to a gene: 8. In nucleotides, the CDR3 is TGTGCCAGCAGCCAAGTGTTGGCTAGCGGTCCCTACGAGCAGTACTTC. The encoded protein is CASSQVLASGPYEQYF.